This paragraph covers one TCR beta chain sequence. Its antigen remains unknown. J lost 3 bases, V lost 6 bases, and 6 bases had no gene match. Germline CDR1 reads LNHDA; CDR2 reads SQIVND (reference sequence). This CDR3 region has 15 residues. The repertoire was sequenced with immunoSEQ multiplex PCR; TCRdb's copy has only in-frame clones and lacks some. The table lists about 93,000 clones, roughly 73% of them singletons. Documented time point: cycle 4 day 1 (C4D1), after 6 weeks of nivolumab. Brentuximab vedotin exposure varied among the patients, all of whom had relapsed after autologous stem cell transplantation. These data belong to a study of PD-1 blockade in classical Hodgkin lymphoma. General study findings and limits: Exclusion covered patients beginning nivolumab under 1 year post-ASCT. It was CD4+ TCR diversity, not CD8+, that rose significantly by C4D1. The authors have not defined what causes the repertoire differences, possibly disease activity or prior therapy.

Sequenced here: peripheral blood mononuclear cells (PBMCs), sampled before the fourth cycle of nivolumab. The chain has TRBV19 and TRBJ2-7; 12 bases line up with TRBD2. This receptor was taken from a human donor with classical Hodgkin lymphoma. CDR3 nucleotides: TGTGCCAGTAGCGGCAGGACTAGCGGGATCTACGAGCAGTACTTC. This encodes CASSGRTSGIYEQYF.